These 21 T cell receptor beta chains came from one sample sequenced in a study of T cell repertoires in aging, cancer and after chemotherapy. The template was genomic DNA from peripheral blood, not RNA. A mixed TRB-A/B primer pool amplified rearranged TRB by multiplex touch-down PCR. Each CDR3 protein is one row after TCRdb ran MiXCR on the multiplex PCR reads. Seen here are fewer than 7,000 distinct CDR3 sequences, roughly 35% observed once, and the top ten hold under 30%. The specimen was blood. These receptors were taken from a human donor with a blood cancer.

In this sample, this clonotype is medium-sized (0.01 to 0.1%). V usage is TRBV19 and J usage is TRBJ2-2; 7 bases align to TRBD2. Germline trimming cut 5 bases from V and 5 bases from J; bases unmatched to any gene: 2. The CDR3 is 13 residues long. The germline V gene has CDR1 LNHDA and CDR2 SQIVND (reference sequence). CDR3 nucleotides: TGTGCCAGTAGTTGGGACTATACCGGGGAGCTGTTTTTT. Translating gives CASSWDYTGELFF. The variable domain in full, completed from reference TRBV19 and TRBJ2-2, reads DGGITQSPKYLFRKEGQNVTLSCEQNLNHDAMYWYRQDPGQGLRLIYYSQIVNDFQKGDIAEGYSVSREKKESFPLTVTSAQKNPTAFYLCASSWDYTGELFFGEGSRLTVL.

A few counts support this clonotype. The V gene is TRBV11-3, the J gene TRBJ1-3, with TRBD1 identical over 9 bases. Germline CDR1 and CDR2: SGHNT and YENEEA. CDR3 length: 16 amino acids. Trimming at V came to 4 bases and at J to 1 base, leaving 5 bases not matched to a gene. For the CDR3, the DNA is TGTGCCAGCAGCTACGGACAGGGGTGGTCTGGAAACACCATATATTTT. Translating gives CASSYGQGWSGNTIYF.

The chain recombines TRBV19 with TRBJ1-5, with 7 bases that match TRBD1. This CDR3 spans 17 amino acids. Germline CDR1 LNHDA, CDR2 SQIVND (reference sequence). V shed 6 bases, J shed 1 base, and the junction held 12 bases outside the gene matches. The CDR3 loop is CASSRQRGRGSNQPQHF. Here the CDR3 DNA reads TGTGCCAGTAGCCGGCAAAGGGGGCGTGGGAGCAATCAGCCCCAGCATTTT.

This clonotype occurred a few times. DNA of the CDR3: TGTGCCAGTAGAACGTCCCAGGGGGCGAGCACAGATACGCAGTATTTT. It translates to CASRTSQGASTDTQYF. V usage is TRBV4-2 and J usage is TRBJ2-3; TRBD1 matches at 8 bases. The V and J ends lost 9 bases and 0 bases, in that order; junction bases with no gene match: 11. The CDR3 runs 16 residues. Germline-derived CDR1 and CDR2 are LGHNA and YNFKEQ.

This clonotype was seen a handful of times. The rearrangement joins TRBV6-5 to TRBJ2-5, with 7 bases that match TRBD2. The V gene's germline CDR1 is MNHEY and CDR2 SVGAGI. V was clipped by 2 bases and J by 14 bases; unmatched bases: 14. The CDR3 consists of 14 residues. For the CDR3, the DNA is TGTGCCAGCAGTTACGGGGGTCTAGCGGCAAGTCTCTACTTC. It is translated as CASSYGGLAASLYF.

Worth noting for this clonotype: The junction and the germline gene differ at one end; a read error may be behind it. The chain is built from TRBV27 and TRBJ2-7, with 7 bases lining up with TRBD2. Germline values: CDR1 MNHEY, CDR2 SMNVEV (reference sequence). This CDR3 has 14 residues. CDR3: CASSSSGGNYELYF. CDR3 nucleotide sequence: TGTGCCAGCAGTTCGTCCGGGGGGAACTACGAGCTGTACTTC.

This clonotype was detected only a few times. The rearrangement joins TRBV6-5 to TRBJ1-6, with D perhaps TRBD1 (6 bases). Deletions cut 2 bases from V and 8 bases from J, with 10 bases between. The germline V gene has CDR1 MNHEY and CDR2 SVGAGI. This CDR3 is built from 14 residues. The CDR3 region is CASSYGRGDSPLHF. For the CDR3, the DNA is TGTGCCAGCAGTTACGGCAGGGGTGATTCACCCCTCCACTTT.

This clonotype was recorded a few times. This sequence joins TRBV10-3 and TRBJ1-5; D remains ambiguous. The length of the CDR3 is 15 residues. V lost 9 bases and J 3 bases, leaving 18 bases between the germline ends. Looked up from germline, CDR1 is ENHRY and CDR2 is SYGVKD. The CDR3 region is CAISGGSNPNQPQHF. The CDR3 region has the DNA TGTGCCATTTCGGGAGGCTCCAACCCCAATCAGCCCCAGCATTTT.

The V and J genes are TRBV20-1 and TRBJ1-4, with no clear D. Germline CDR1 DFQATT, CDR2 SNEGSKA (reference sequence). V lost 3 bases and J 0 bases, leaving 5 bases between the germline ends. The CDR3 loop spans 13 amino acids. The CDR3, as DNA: TGCAGTGCTAGTGCAGCAACTAATGAAAAACTGTTTTTT. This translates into CSASAATNEKLFF.

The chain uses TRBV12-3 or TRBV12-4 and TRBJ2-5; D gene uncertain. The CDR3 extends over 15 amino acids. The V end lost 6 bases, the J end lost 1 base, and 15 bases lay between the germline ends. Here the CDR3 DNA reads TGTGCCAGCAGCTCCCCACGTAACAGCCAAGAGACCCAGTACTTC. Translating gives CASSSPRNSQETQYF.

CDR3 residues: CATSTRDGHYEQYF. CDR3 coding DNA: TGTGCCACCTCGACCCGGGACGGGCATTACGAGCAGTACTTC. V usage is TRBV6-6 and J usage is TRBJ2-7; D possibly matches TRBD1 or TRBD2 (5 bases each). CDR1 MNHNY and CDR2 SVGAGI come from the germline V gene (reference sequence). The CDR3 is made up of 14 amino acids. Deletions cut 10 bases from V and 4 bases from J, with 20 bases between.

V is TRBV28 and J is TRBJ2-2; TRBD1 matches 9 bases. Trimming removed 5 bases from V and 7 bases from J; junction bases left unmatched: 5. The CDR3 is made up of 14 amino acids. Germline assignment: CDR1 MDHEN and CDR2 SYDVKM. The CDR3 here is CASSHRGLGGELFF. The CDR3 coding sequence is TGTGCCAGCAGTCACAGGGGGCTGGGCGGGGAGCTGTTTTTT.

CDR3 bases: TGTGCCAGCAGCTTCGCCGCGGACTGCCTCCAAGAGACCCAGTACTTC. Protein product: CASSFAADCLQETQYF. The chain joins TRBV7-4 to TRBJ2-5; tentatively, D is TRBD2 (5 bases). There are 16 residues in the CDR3. The V end lost 3 bases, the J end lost 1 base, and 15 bases lay between the germline ends. Per the germline V gene, CDR1 is SGHVT and CDR2 is SQSDAQ.

The CDR3 sequence: CATGTPGWDTQYF. The CDR3 region has the DNA TGTGCCACAGGGACGCCTGGGTGGGATACGCAGTATTTT. V usage is TRBV27 and J usage is TRBJ2-3; D assignment may be TRBD1 or TRBD2 (5 bases each). Germline values: CDR1 MNHEY, CDR2 SMNVEV (reference sequence). CDR3 length equals 13 residues. V gave up 10 bases and J gave up 6 bases, with 17 bases separating them.

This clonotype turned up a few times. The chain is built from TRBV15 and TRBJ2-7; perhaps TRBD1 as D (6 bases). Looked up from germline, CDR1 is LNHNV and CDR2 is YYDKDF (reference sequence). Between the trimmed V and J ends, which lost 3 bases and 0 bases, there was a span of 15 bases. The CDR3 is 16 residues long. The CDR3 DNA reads TGTGCCACCAGCAGTTGGGGGCAGGGAAGCTCCTACGAGCAGTACTTC. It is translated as CATSSWGQGSSYEQYF.

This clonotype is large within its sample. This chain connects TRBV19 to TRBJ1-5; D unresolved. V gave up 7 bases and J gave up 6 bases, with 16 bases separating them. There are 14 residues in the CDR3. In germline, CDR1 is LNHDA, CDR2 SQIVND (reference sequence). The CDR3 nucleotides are TGTGCCAGTAAGTCGCGGGCAGTCGGTCAGCCCCAGCATTTT. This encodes CASKSRAVGQPQHF.

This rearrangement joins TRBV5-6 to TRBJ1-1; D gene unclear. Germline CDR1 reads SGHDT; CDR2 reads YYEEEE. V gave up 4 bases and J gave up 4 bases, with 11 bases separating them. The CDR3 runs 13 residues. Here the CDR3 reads CASSEGQVTEAFF. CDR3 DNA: TGTGCCAGCAGCGAGGGCCAGGTCACTGAAGCTTTCTTT.

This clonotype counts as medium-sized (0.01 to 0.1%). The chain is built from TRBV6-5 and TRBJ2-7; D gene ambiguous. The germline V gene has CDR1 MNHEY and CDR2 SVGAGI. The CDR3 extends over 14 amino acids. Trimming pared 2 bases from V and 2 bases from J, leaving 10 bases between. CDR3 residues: CASSYGVGTYEQYF. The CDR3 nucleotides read TGTGCCAGCAGTTACGGAGTCGGAACCTACGAGCAGTACTTC.

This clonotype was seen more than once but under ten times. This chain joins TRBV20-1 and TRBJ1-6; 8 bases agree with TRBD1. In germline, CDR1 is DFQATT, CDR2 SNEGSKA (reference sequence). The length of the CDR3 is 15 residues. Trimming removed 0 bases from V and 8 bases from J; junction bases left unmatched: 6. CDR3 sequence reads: CSARDVGRGHSPLHF. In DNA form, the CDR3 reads TGCAGTGCTAGAGATGTGGGCAGGGGGCATTCACCCCTCCACTTT.

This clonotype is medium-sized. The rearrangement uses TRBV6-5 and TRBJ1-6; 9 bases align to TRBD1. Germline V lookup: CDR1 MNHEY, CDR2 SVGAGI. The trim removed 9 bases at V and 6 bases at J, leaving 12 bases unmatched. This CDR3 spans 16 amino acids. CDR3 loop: CASVAGQGTGNSPLHF. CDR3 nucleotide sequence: TGTGCCAGTGTAGCAGGACAGGGGACAGGTAATTCACCCCTCCACTTT.

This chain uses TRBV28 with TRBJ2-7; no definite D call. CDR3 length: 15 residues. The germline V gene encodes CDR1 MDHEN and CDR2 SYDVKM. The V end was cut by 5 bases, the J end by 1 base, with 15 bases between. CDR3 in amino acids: CASSHQSRGSYEQYF. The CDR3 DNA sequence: TGTGCCAGCAGTCATCAAAGTCGAGGATCCTACGAGCAGTACTTC.